The clone carrying this T cell receptor beta chain is labeled medium-sized. CDR3 length: 15 residues. V lost 5 bases and J lost 2, with 13 bases in between. The sample belongs to a study of CXCR3 chemokines and chemotherapy response in bladder cancer. MiXCR was run by TCRdb on the PCR reads, yielding one entry per CDR3 protein. The data show roughly 1,200 distinct CDR3 sequences, 19% seen once. This sequence was found in a human donor with bladder cancer that did not respond to neoadjuvant chemotherapy. The chain links TRBV12-3 or TRBV12-4 to TRBJ2-1; D is unresolved. This specimen was collected from a patient whose treatment included neoadjuvant chemotherapy. DNA for the CDR3: TGTGCCAGCAGTCCCAGCAGAGGAACCTACAATGAGCAGTTCTTC. Its translation is CASSPSRGTYNEQFF.